This TCR beta chain was sequenced for a study of human T cells and chemical hapten exposure. Study overall: TCR yields per sample varied, mainly owing to small pooled library volume differences.

The study used a library that attached unique molecular identifiers to individual cDNA molecules. TCRdb re-analysed the RACE reads in MiXCR, keeping a single row per CDR3 protein. This sample has roughly 70,000 distinct CDR3 sequences; more than 8% occur once, and the top ten carry 2.5% to 4%. In its sample, this clonotype is medium-sized. Time point denoted: patch test 1, 2 weeks after DPC sensitization. Stated treatment: therapeutic diphenylcyclopropenone sensitization with weekly scalp DPC. Participating donors were patients with alopecia, aged 18 to 70 years, considered appropriate candidates for DPC. The germline V and J ends were trimmed by 6 bases and 0 bases, with 19 bases remaining between them. CDR1 and CDR2 from the germline V gene are ENHRY and SYGVKD. The CDR3 sequence is 17 residues long.

The chain couples TRBV10-3 to TRBJ2-3; D possibly corresponds to TRBD2 (7 bases). This clonotype originated in a woman between 40 and 55 years old with alopecia areata. Some clones in this sample may be carry-over from other donors' samples. The sequencing used whole blood, collected in connection with sensitization to the hapten diphenylcyclopropenone (DPC). This chain's CDR3 is CAISAGGGGPSTDTQYF. CDR3 nucleotides: TGTGCCATCAGCGCCGGGGGCGGGGGCCCTAGCACAGATACGCAGTATTTT.